The source of this T cell receptor beta chain is a study of blood T cell repertoires in COVID-19. V gave up 8 bases and J gave up 3 bases; unmatched junction bases: 0. Germline V lookup: CDR1 SNHLY, CDR2 FYNNEI. The CDR3 is 12 amino acids. Concerning this clone: The same CDR3 arises from other DNA sequences in this sample as well.

The data were produced by immunoSEQ multiplex PCR, yet TCRdb's version contains in-frame clones alone and is incomplete. The sample yields around 130,000 clones, about four fifths seen once. This chain links TRBV2 with TRBJ2-7, with TRBD1 matching over 11 bases. This receptor was identified in a man in his forties with active or convalescent COVID-19. Material for sequencing was peripheral blood. The CDR3 region has the DNA TGTGCCAGCGGGACAGGGGGCTACGAGCAGTACTTC. Its protein product is CASGTGGYEQYF.